A selection of T cell receptor beta chains follows, all from one sample in a study of post-analysis software for immune sequencing data. Using its own MiXCR run on the PCR reads, TCRdb lists one record per CDR3 protein. This sample has 500,000 to 600,000 distinct CDR3 sequences; roughly 47% occur once, and the top ten carry more than 1.5%. Sequencing was performed on blood. The source of these receptors is a girl aged 5 to 17 with multiple sclerosis. CDR3s include the opening cysteine and the closing phenylalanine or tryptophan. The order of the fields is clone size, J gene, D gene, V gene, CDR3 DNA, CDR3 protein. The D gene is left open where the match is weak. Not all rows give a size; the values are once, few, many and, for expanded clones, a class.

clone_size: few
j_call: TRBJ2-7
d_call: -
v_call: TRBV12-3/TRBV12-4
cdr3_nt: TGTGCCAGCAGTGCACGGCTTGGCTACGAGCAGTACTTC
cdr3_aa: CASSARLGYEQYF

clone_size: few
j_call: TRBJ2-7
d_call: TRBD1
v_call: TRBV20-1
cdr3_nt: TGCAGTGCTAGAGGGTCGGGACAGAGACGCCATTGGGCCTACGAGCAGTACTTC
cdr3_aa: CSARGSGQRRHWAYEQYF

clone_size: -
j_call: TRBJ2-4
d_call: -
v_call: TRBV20-1
cdr3_nt: TGCAGTGCCGGACGACAGGCGGACATTCAGTACTTC
cdr3_aa: CSAGRQADIQYF

clone_size: few
j_call: TRBJ2-1
d_call: -
v_call: TRBV6-6
cdr3_nt: TGTGCCAGCAGTTCGGGACTTAAAGATGAGCAGTTCTTC
cdr3_aa: CASSSGLKDEQFF

clone_size: -
j_call: TRBJ2-7
d_call: -
v_call: TRBV12-3/TRBV12-4
cdr3_nt: TGTGCCAGCAGTTTAGCCCACGGGACGGGTAGCGAGCAGTACTTC
cdr3_aa: CASSLAHGTGSEQYF

clone_size: -
j_call: TRBJ1-2
d_call: -
v_call: TRBV6-5
cdr3_nt: TGTGCCAGCAGTTACTCTGACTTCTACTATGGCTACACCTTC
cdr3_aa: CASSYSDFYYGYTF

clone_size: -
j_call: TRBJ2-1
d_call: TRBD2
v_call: TRBV3-1
cdr3_nt: TGTGCCAGCAGCCGACTAGCGGGTTATTACAATGAGCAGTTCTTC
cdr3_aa: CASSRLAGYYNEQFF

clone_size: -
j_call: TRBJ2-7
d_call: -
v_call: TRBV10-3
cdr3_nt: TGTGCCCAGTGCGGGGGCAGCTACGAGCAGTACTTC
cdr3_aa: CAQCGGSYEQYF

clone_size: few
j_call: TRBJ2-4
d_call: -
v_call: TRBV11-2
cdr3_nt: TGTGCCAGCAGCTTAGGGGCAGGGGTGGGGGAAAACATTCAGTACTTC
cdr3_aa: CASSLGAGVGENIQYF

clone_size: -
j_call: TRBJ1-4
d_call: -
v_call: TRBV12-3/TRBV12-4
cdr3_nt: TGTGCCAGCAGTCCCCTCAAGACCGGGGGTGAAAAACTGTTTTTT
cdr3_aa: CASSPLKTGGEKLFF

clone_size: few
j_call: TRBJ2-7
d_call: TRBD2
v_call: TRBV5-1
cdr3_nt: TGCGCCAGCAGCAATGGGGCTAGCGGAGTTTACGAGCAGTACTTC
cdr3_aa: CASSNGASGVYEQYF

clone_size: -
j_call: TRBJ2-5
d_call: TRBD2
v_call: TRBV7-8
cdr3_nt: TGTGCCAGCAGCTCCCCTTGGGCTAGCGGGAGGGCCAGGGAAGAGACCCAGTACTTC
cdr3_aa: CASSSPWASGRAREETQYF

clone_size: -
j_call: TRBJ2-3
d_call: TRBD2
v_call: TRBV20-1
cdr3_nt: TGCAGTGCTTTGGGGGCGACTAGCGCAGATACGCAGTATTTT
cdr3_aa: CSALGATSADTQYF

clone_size: -
j_call: TRBJ2-1
d_call: -
v_call: TRBV12-3/TRBV12-4
cdr3_nt: TGTGCCAGCAGTTCCGGGAGTACCTACAATGAGCAGTTCTTC
cdr3_aa: CASSSGSTYNEQFF

clone_size: -
j_call: TRBJ1-1
d_call: -
v_call: TRBV5-1
cdr3_nt: TGCGCCAGCAGCTTGGGGCCCCCGCTCATATCGATGAACACTGAAGCTTTCTTT
cdr3_aa: CASSLGPPLISMNTEAFF

clone_size: -
j_call: TRBJ2-3
d_call: TRBD2
v_call: TRBV4-2
cdr3_nt: TGTGCCAGCAGCCAAGTCGCGACTAGCGGGGGGGCCTTTCCGACAGATACGCAGTATTTT
cdr3_aa: CASSQVATSGGAFPTDTQYF

clone_size: -
j_call: TRBJ1-2
d_call: -
v_call: TRBV6-1
cdr3_nt: TGTGCCAGCAGTGGTCCCAGACTTTCAGGCTACACCTTC
cdr3_aa: CASSGPRLSGYTF

clone_size: few
j_call: TRBJ2-5
d_call: TRBD2
v_call: TRBV20-1
cdr3_nt: TGCAGTGCTCCAAATAGCGGGATAAGCCAAGAGACCCAGTACTTC
cdr3_aa: CSAPNSGISQETQYF

clone_size: -
j_call: TRBJ1-2
d_call: TRBD1
v_call: TRBV6-4
cdr3_nt: TGTGCCAGCAGTGCAGGGGGCGTCTATGGCTACACCTTC
cdr3_aa: CASSAGGVYGYTF

clone_size: few
j_call: TRBJ1-1
d_call: TRBD1
v_call: TRBV6-6
cdr3_nt: TGTGCCAGCAGTCCTCTCGCAGGGGGAGTTACTGAAGCTTTCTTT
cdr3_aa: CASSPLAGGVTEAFF

clone_size: -
j_call: TRBJ2-5
d_call: TRBD2
v_call: TRBV20-1
cdr3_nt: TGCAGTGCTATTCGGGACGGGGGGGCCGCAGAGACCCAGTACTTC
cdr3_aa: CSAIRDGGAAETQYF

clone_size: few
j_call: TRBJ2-7
d_call: TRBD2
v_call: TRBV7-8
cdr3_nt: TGTGCCAGCAGCTCCCGGCGGGGGAACTACGAGCAGTACTTC
cdr3_aa: CASSSRRGNYEQYF

clone_size: few
j_call: TRBJ1-5
d_call: -
v_call: TRBV20-1
cdr3_nt: TGCAGTGCTAGAGATGGGGCAGGGCTCAGCAATCAGCCCCAGCATTTT
cdr3_aa: CSARDGAGLSNQPQHF

clone_size: -
j_call: TRBJ1-2
d_call: -
v_call: TRBV12-3/TRBV12-4
cdr3_nt: TGTGCCAGCAGTTTAACGGCAGGGGTCTATGGCTACACCTTC
cdr3_aa: CASSLTAGVYGYTF

clone_size: -
j_call: TRBJ2-6
d_call: TRBD1
v_call: TRBV20-1
cdr3_nt: TGCAGTGCTACAGGGGGCGCCCCCTCTGGGGCCAACGTCCTGACTTTC
cdr3_aa: CSATGGAPSGANVLTF

clone_size: -
j_call: TRBJ2-5
d_call: -
v_call: TRBV5-1
cdr3_nt: TGCGCCAGCAGCTTGTTGTACCAAGAGACCCAGTACTTC
cdr3_aa: CASSLLYQETQYF

clone_size: -
j_call: TRBJ2-1
d_call: -
v_call: TRBV5-5
cdr3_nt: TGTGCCAGCAGCTTGGGAGAAGAGACCTACAATGAGCAGTTCTTC
cdr3_aa: CASSLGEETYNEQFF

clone_size: few
j_call: TRBJ2-7
d_call: -
v_call: TRBV12-3/TRBV12-4
cdr3_nt: TGTGCCAGCAGCCCCCCCGGGGGGCCCTCCTACGAGCAGTACTTC
cdr3_aa: CASSPPGGPSYEQYF

clone_size: -
j_call: TRBJ2-5
d_call: TRBD2
v_call: TRBV5-1
cdr3_nt: TGCGCCAGCAGCTTTGGGCGGGGGTATGATGAGACCCAGTACTTC
cdr3_aa: CASSFGRGYDETQYF

clone_size: -
j_call: TRBJ2-3
d_call: TRBD2
v_call: TRBV2
cdr3_nt: TGTGCCAGCGTACTAGCGGGGGTTACAGATACGCAGTATTTT
cdr3_aa: CASVLAGVTDTQYF

clone_size: few
j_call: TRBJ2-7
d_call: TRBD2
v_call: TRBV7-2
cdr3_nt: TGTGCCAGCAGCCCCCGTGCGGGAGTCCCCTACGAGCAGTACTTC
cdr3_aa: CASSPRAGVPYEQYF

clone_size: -
j_call: TRBJ2-7
d_call: -
v_call: TRBV9
cdr3_nt: TGTGCCAGCAGCGCCTACGACAAGGTGGAGACAGCCTACGAGCAGTACTTC
cdr3_aa: CASSAYDKVETAYEQYF

clone_size: few
j_call: TRBJ1-1
d_call: -
v_call: TRBV5-1
cdr3_nt: TGCGCCAGCAGCGGCGTTGGGGGGCAGGACACTGAAGCTTTCTTT
cdr3_aa: CASSGVGGQDTEAFF

clone_size: few
j_call: TRBJ2-5
d_call: TRBD2
v_call: TRBV29-1
cdr3_nt: TGCAGCGTTGAAGCTCTCGGACTAGCTCGGGAGACCCAGTACTTC
cdr3_aa: CSVEALGLARETQYF

clone_size: few
j_call: TRBJ2-7
d_call: TRBD1
v_call: TRBV4-1
cdr3_nt: TGCGCCAGCAGCCCCTCAGGGGGCTACGAGCAGTACTTC
cdr3_aa: CASSPSGGYEQYF

clone_size: -
j_call: TRBJ2-7
d_call: -
v_call: TRBV5-1
cdr3_nt: TGCGCCAGCAGAGATCGACAGAGGGGCGAGCAGTACTTC
cdr3_aa: CASRDRQRGEQYF

clone_size: -
j_call: TRBJ2-3
d_call: -
v_call: TRBV12-3/TRBV12-4
cdr3_nt: TGTGCCAGCAGCCAGCCGGGGCCCGCAGATACGCAGTATTTT
cdr3_aa: CASSQPGPADTQYF

clone_size: once
j_call: TRBJ1-1
d_call: TRBD1
v_call: TRBV12-3/TRBV12-4
cdr3_nt: TGTGCCAGCAGTTGGTCAGGGGGCGGAGAGGCTTTCTTT
cdr3_aa: CASSWSGGGEAFF

clone_size: -
j_call: TRBJ2-7
d_call: -
v_call: TRBV12-3/TRBV12-4
cdr3_nt: TGTGCCAGCAGTCCCCGGGACTTCTCCTACGAGCAGTACTTC
cdr3_aa: CASSPRDFSYEQYF

clone_size: -
j_call: TRBJ1-5
d_call: TRBD1
v_call: TRBV12-3/TRBV12-4
cdr3_nt: TGTGCCAGCGGGGCGACAGGGTTTAGCAATCAGCCCCAGCATTTT
cdr3_aa: CASGATGFSNQPQHF

clone_size: few
j_call: TRBJ2-7
d_call: TRBD2
v_call: TRBV12-3/TRBV12-4
cdr3_nt: TGTGCCGGTACTAGCGCCAAGAACTCCTACGAGCAGTACTTC
cdr3_aa: CAGTSAKNSYEQYF

clone_size: few
j_call: TRBJ2-3
d_call: TRBD2
v_call: TRBV10-3
cdr3_nt: TGTGCCATCAGTGGGGGGACTAGCGGGATCTCCACAGATACGCAGTATTTT
cdr3_aa: CAISGGTSGISTDTQYF

clone_size: -
j_call: TRBJ1-5
d_call: -
v_call: TRBV15
cdr3_nt: TGTACCACCAGCAGAACCAATCAGCCCCAGCATTTT
cdr3_aa: CTTSRTNQPQHF

clone_size: many
j_call: TRBJ2-1
d_call: TRBD2
v_call: TRBV6-5
cdr3_nt: TGTGCCAGCAATAAAGGGACTAGCGGGACGGGTGAGCAGTTCTTC
cdr3_aa: CASNKGTSGTGEQFF

clone_size: -
j_call: TRBJ2-1
d_call: TRBD1
v_call: TRBV5-1
cdr3_nt: TGCGCCAGCAGCTTGGGACAGGGGGGGGCATACAATGAGCAGTTCTTC
cdr3_aa: CASSLGQGGAYNEQFF

clone_size: few
j_call: TRBJ2-7
d_call: -
v_call: TRBV28
cdr3_nt: TGTGCCAGCAATGCATGGCGGGTGAACTCCTACGAGCAGTACTTC
cdr3_aa: CASNAWRVNSYEQYF

clone_size: few
j_call: TRBJ2-3
d_call: -
v_call: TRBV24-1
cdr3_nt: TGTGCCACCAGTGAGGCCGACGGGGTAGATACGCAGTATTTT
cdr3_aa: CATSEADGVDTQYF

clone_size: -
j_call: TRBJ2-1
d_call: -
v_call: TRBV20-1
cdr3_nt: TGCAGTGCCGGACGGAGCTCCTACAATGAGCAGTTCTTC
cdr3_aa: CSAGRSSYNEQFF

clone_size: few
j_call: TRBJ2-4
d_call: TRBD2
v_call: TRBV20-1
cdr3_nt: TGCAGTGCTAGCCTAGCGGGAGTCAAAAACATTCAGTACTTC
cdr3_aa: CSASLAGVKNIQYF

clone_size: -
j_call: TRBJ2-7
d_call: -
v_call: TRBV10-3
cdr3_nt: TGTGCCAGCTTCCCCGGGATAGGTGGCTACGAGCAGTACTTC
cdr3_aa: CASFPGIGGYEQYF

clone_size: few
j_call: TRBJ2-7
d_call: -
v_call: TRBV6-2/TRBV6-3
cdr3_nt: TGTGCCAGCAGTTTCGGTGTAATCTACGAGCAGTACTTC
cdr3_aa: CASSFGVIYEQYF

clone_size: -
j_call: TRBJ2-3
d_call: TRBD2
v_call: TRBV7-8
cdr3_nt: TGTGCCAGCAGCCGCTGGACTAGCGGGGTCACAGATACGCAGTATTTT
cdr3_aa: CASSRWTSGVTDTQYF

clone_size: -
j_call: TRBJ2-1
d_call: -
v_call: TRBV27
cdr3_nt: TGTGCCAGCAGTTTAGAGGGGTGGGCGCAGTTCTTC
cdr3_aa: CASSLEGWAQFF

clone_size: -
j_call: TRBJ2-7
d_call: -
v_call: TRBV20-1
cdr3_nt: TGCAGTGCTAGAGATGGGTCGTGGGACGAGCAGTACTTC
cdr3_aa: CSARDGSWDEQYF

clone_size: -
j_call: TRBJ2-1
d_call: TRBD2
v_call: TRBV7-9
cdr3_nt: TGTGCCAGCAGCTTAGATTTTTCGGGAGGTGAGCAGTTCTTC
cdr3_aa: CASSLDFSGGEQFF

clone_size: -
j_call: TRBJ2-3
d_call: -
v_call: TRBV12-3/TRBV12-4
cdr3_nt: TGTGCCAGCAGGTTAGTGGGGGCAGATACGCAGTATTTT
cdr3_aa: CASRLVGADTQYF

clone_size: -
j_call: TRBJ2-7
d_call: TRBD2
v_call: TRBV12-3/TRBV12-4
cdr3_nt: TGTGCCAGCAGTTTGCTCGCTAGCGGACCCTACGAGCAGTACTTC
cdr3_aa: CASSLLASGPYEQYF

clone_size: few
j_call: TRBJ2-7
d_call: -
v_call: TRBV24-1
cdr3_nt: TGTGCCACCAGTGATTCAGCGAGCTCCTACGAGCAGTACTTC
cdr3_aa: CATSDSASSYEQYF